This section outlines one T cell receptor (beta chain) sequence together with its context. CDR1 and CDR2 from the germline V gene are SGHAT and FQNNGV. The CDR3 consists of 15 residues. V shed 5 bases, J shed 6 bases, and the junction held 6 bases outside the gene matches. The record originates from a study of T cell changes during pregnancy in multiple sclerosis. TCRdb's table, derived via immunoSEQ multiplex PCR, lists solely in-frame clones and lacks some. The sample records under 130,000 clones, roughly 92% being singletons. The V and J genes are TRBV11-2 and TRBJ1-5, with 11 bases fitting TRBD1. The receptor's source is a female donor with multiple sclerosis, enrolled in a pregnancy study. Sequenced here: peripheral blood, sampled after pregnancy. The CDR3 sequence: CASSHGQGAIQPQHF. The CDR3, as DNA: TGTGCCAGCAGCCACGGACAGGGGGCGATTCAGCCCCAGCATTTT.